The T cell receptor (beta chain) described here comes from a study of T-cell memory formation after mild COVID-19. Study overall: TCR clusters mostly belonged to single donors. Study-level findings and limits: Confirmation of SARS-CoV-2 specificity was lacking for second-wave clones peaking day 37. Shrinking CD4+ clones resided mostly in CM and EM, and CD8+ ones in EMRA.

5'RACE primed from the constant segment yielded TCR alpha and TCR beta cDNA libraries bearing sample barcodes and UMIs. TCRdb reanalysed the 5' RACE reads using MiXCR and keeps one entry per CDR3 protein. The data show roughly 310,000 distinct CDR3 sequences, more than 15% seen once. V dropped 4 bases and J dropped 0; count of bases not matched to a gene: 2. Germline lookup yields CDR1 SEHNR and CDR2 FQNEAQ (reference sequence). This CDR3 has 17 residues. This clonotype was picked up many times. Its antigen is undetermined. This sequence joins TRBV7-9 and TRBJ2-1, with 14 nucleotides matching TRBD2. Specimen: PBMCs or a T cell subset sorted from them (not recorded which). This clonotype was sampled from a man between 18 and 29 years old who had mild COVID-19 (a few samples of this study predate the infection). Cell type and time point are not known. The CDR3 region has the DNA TGTGCCAGCAGCTCGGGACTAGCGGGGGCCTCCTACAATGAGCAGTTCTTC. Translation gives CASSSGLAGASYNEQFF. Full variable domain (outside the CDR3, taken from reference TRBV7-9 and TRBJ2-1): DTGVSQNPRHKITKRGQNVTFRCDPISEHNRLYWYRQTLGQGPEFLTYFQNEAQLEKSRLLSDRFSAERPKGSFSTLEIQRTEQGDSAMYLCASSSGLAGASYNEQFFGPGTRLTVL.